This T cell receptor beta chain was profiled in a study of blood T cells in healthy people across ages. Investigators took 8 to 10 milliliters of peripheral blood from every donor. Researchers isolated at least 6 million PBMCs per sample. The authors ran a second PCR of about 6 to 11 cycles using a sample-barcoded 5' primer and a J-beta primer mix. TCRdb reprocessed the 5' RACE reads via MiXCR and lists one record per CDR3 protein. This table holds roughly 930,000 distinct CDR3 sequences, 40% to 60% found once. CDR3 length equals 12 residues. Trimming took off 5 bases at V and 9 bases at J, with 11 bases between the two ends. Germline V lookup: CDR1 KGHDR, CDR2 SFDVKD.

The sequence derives from a man aged 25-45 years in good health. The source material was blood. The V gene is TRBV24-1, the J gene TRBJ2-3; D may be TRBD1 (6 bases). DNA for the CDR3: TGTGCCACCAGTGCATTAGGGGGAACGCAGTATTTT. It is translated as CATSALGGTQYF.